The 8 T cell receptor beta chains listed next were all sequenced from one sample in a study of cytomegalovirus exposure and HLA in healthy donors. Use of 60 Vbeta and 13 Jbeta primers characterized the PCR. Repertoires were generated with immunoSEQ multiplex PCR, while TCRdb's copy carries only in-frame clones and drops some. The sample holds roughly 120,000 clones, around three quarters seen once. Sequenced input: PBMCs. The origin of the receptors is a man younger than 35 in good health and CMV-seronegative.

This clone has a count of ten or more. This chain connects TRBV7-9 to TRBJ1-2, with TRBD1 identical over 7 bases. Germline V gene data show CDR1 as SEHNR and CDR2 as FQNEAQ (reference sequence). Trimming removed 3 bases from V and 12 bases from J; junction bases left unmatched: 4. The CDR3 length is 11 residues. CDR3 bases: TGTGCCAGCAGCTTTGACAGGGCTAACACCTTC. It translates to CASSFDRANTF.

The CDR3 is CASSPTGVILKNEQFF. The CDR3 DNA sequence: TGTGCCAGCAGCCCGACAGGGGTTATTCTAAAGAATGAGCAGTTCTTC. This chain joins TRBV7-8 and TRBJ2-1, with 8 positions matching TRBD1. The V and J ends lost 5 bases and 7 bases, in that order; junction bases with no gene match: 13. The CDR3 totals 16 residues. Germline V gene sequence: CDR1 SGHVS, CDR2 FQNEAQ.

This chain's CDR3 is CASSLGGQGGYNEQFF. DNA of the CDR3: TGTGCCAGCAGCTTAGGCGGACAGGGGGGGTACAATGAGCAGTTCTTC. The V call is TRBV7-6, the J call TRBJ2-1, with 10 bases identical to TRBD1. The trim removed 1 base at V and 4 bases at J, leaving 4 bases unmatched. The CDR3 loop spans 16 amino acids. Germline V gives CDR1 SGHVS, CDR2 FNYEAQ.

The chain uses TRBV27 and TRBJ1-5; TRBD1 matches 7 bases. Trimming removed 5 bases from V and 7 bases from J; junction bases left unmatched: 2. The CDR3 spans 12 residues. From germline, CDR1 is MNHEY and CDR2 SMNVEV (reference sequence). The CDR3 reads CASSDRDQPQHF. CDR3 in DNA: TGTGCCAGCAGTGACAGGGACCAGCCCCAGCATTTT.

Turning to this clone: A read error may produce the germline difference seen at one junction end. The chain joins TRBV7-7 to TRBJ2-1; D is perhaps TRBD1 (6 bases). Germline V CDR1 and CDR2: SSHAT, FNYEAQ (reference sequence). The CDR3 length is 15 residues. CDR3: CASSSTGSSYNEQFF. CDR3 DNA: TGTGCTAGCAGCTCTACAGGGAGCTCCTACAATGAGCAGTTCTTC. Supplemented by reference TRBV7-7 and TRBJ2-1, the full variable domain reads GAGVSQSPRYKVTKRGQDVTLRCDPISSHATLYWYQQALGQGPEFLTYFNYEAQPDKSGLPSDRFSAERPEGSISTLTIQRTEQRDSAMYRCASSSTGSSYNEQFFGPGTRLTVL.

The gene calls are TRBV4-1 and TRBJ2-5, with D maybe TRBD1 (6 bases). The J call is doubtful: the DNA matches TRBJ2-7 better. Germline assignment: CDR1 MGHRA and CDR2 YSYEKL. This CDR3 has 15 amino acids. The CDR3 region is CASSQGTASSYEQYF. CDR3 nucleotides: TGCGCCAGCAGCCAAGGGACAGCCAGCTCCTACGAGCAGTACTTC.

V gene TRBV23-1 combines with J gene TRBJ2-1, with 14 bases that match TRBD2. TRBV23-1 has ORF status, its function being uncertain. After removal of 4 bases from V and 16 bases from J, the junction contained 15 bases not matched to a gene. The CDR3 length is 16 residues. The CDR3 region is CASSLSGTSGSGWRFF. Here the CDR3 DNA reads TGCGCCAGCAGTCTTTCGGGGACTAGCGGGAGCGGATGGCGATTCTTC.

The chain joins TRBV5-6 to TRBJ1-6; 10 bases are shared with TRBD1. CDR3 length: 18 amino acids. Germline CDR1 SGHDT, CDR2 YYEEEE. V was clipped by 1 base and J by 3 bases; unmatched bases: 7. CDR3 amino acids: CASSLQGQGIVYNSPLHF. The CDR3 DNA reads TGTGCCAGCAGCTTGCAGGGACAGGGGATCGTCTATAATTCACCCCTCCACTTT.